The rows below give T cell receptor beta chains drawn from one sample of a study of blood T cell repertoires in COVID-19. The table came from immunoSEQ multiplex PCR; TCRdb's copy has only in-frame clones and leaves some out. The profile covers hundreds of thousands of clones, with around 86% appearing a single time and over 1% taken by the ten largest. Sequenced material: peripheral blood. These receptors all come from a man aged 65-85 years with acute or convalescent COVID-19. The CDR3 runs from the conserved cysteine through the conserved F or W. The D gene is left open where the match is weak. Some rows have no size entry. The others give once, few or many, or a class for an expanded clone.

d_gene: TRBD1
v_gene: TRBV18
abundance: NA
j_gene: TRBJ2-3
CDR3aa: CASSPLTGGPPTDTQYF
CDR3nt: TGTGCCAGCTCACCGCTTACAGGGGGCCCCCCTACAGATACGCAGTATTTT

d_gene: NA
v_gene: TRBV7-2
abundance: NA
j_gene: TRBJ2-5
CDR3aa: CASSLGTEYQETQYF
CDR3nt: TGTGCCAGCAGCTTAGGGACAGAGTACCAAGAGACCCAGTACTTC

d_gene: TRBD1
v_gene: TRBV28
abundance: once
j_gene: TRBJ1-6
CDR3aa: CASSSGDRDRPTPYNSPLHF
CDR3nt: TGTGCCAGCAGTTCGGGGGACCGGGACAGACCTACCCCTTATAATTCACCCCTCCACTTT

d_gene: TRBD1
v_gene: TRBV2
abundance: NA
j_gene: TRBJ1-2
CDR3aa: CASMVQGSRNYGYTF
CDR3nt: TGTGCCAGCATGGTACAGGGGTCCCGCAACTATGGCTACACCTTC

d_gene: TRBD2
v_gene: TRBV19
abundance: NA
j_gene: TRBJ2-5
CDR3aa: CASSILAGAKETQYF
CDR3nt: TGTGCCAGTAGTATCCTAGCGGGAGCCAAAGAGACCCAGTACTTC

d_gene: NA
v_gene: TRBV7-4
abundance: few
j_gene: TRBJ2-5
CDR3aa: CASSRKRAETQYF
CDR3nt: TGTGCCAGCAGCCGGAAGAGGGCGGAGACCCAGTACTTC

d_gene: NA
v_gene: TRBV11-2
abundance: NA
j_gene: TRBJ2-5
CDR3aa: CASSLRVTTSGETQYF
CDR3nt: TGTGCCAGCAGCTTACGCGTGACAACTTCTGGGGAGACCCAGTACTTC

d_gene: NA
v_gene: TRBV28
abundance: NA
j_gene: TRBJ2-5
CDR3aa: CASSLGQRTQYF
CDR3nt: TGTGCCAGCAGTTTGGGCCAGAGGACCCAGTACTTC

d_gene: NA
v_gene: TRBV9
abundance: NA
j_gene: TRBJ1-1
CDR3aa: CASSVGREFSEAFF
CDR3nt: TGTGCCAGCAGCGTTGGGCGGGAATTTTCTGAAGCTTTCTTT

d_gene: NA
v_gene: TRBV2
abundance: NA
j_gene: TRBJ1-5
CDR3aa: CASSPRGLSNQPQHF
CDR3nt: TGTGCCAGCAGTCCCCGCGGGTTGTCCAATCAGCCCCAGCATTTT

d_gene: NA
v_gene: TRBV15
abundance: NA
j_gene: TRBJ1-2
CDR3aa: CATSRGGGARGYTF
CDR3nt: TGTGCCACCAGCAGAGGCGGGGGCGCTCGTGGCTACACCTTC

d_gene: NA
v_gene: TRBV28
abundance: once
j_gene: TRBJ2-3
CDR3aa: CASGLGDTQYF
CDR3nt: TGTGCCAGCGGCCTTGGAGATACGCAGTATTTT

d_gene: NA
v_gene: TRBV5-4
abundance: few
j_gene: TRBJ2-5
CDR3aa: CASSLAATRGETQYF
CDR3nt: TGTGCCAGCAGCTTGGCGGCTACTAGAGGCGAGACCCAGTACTTC

d_gene: NA
v_gene: TRBV7-2
abundance: NA
j_gene: TRBJ1-2
CDR3aa: CASSGGGRANYGYTF
CDR3nt: TGTGCCAGCAGCGGAGGTGGCAGAGCTAACTATGGCTACACCTTC

d_gene: TRBD1
v_gene: TRBV20-1
abundance: NA
j_gene: TRBJ2-5
CDR3aa: CSASDGTASLGETQYF
CDR3nt: TGCAGTGCTAGTGATGGGACAGCCTCTCTGGGGGAGACCCAGTACTTC

d_gene: NA
v_gene: TRBV10-3
abundance: NA
j_gene: TRBJ1-1
CDR3aa: CAISYPRGEAFF
CDR3nt: TGTGCCATCAGTTACCCACGGGGAGAAGCTTTCTTT

d_gene: NA
v_gene: TRBV28
abundance: NA
j_gene: TRBJ1-1
CDR3aa: CASSFRRDTEAFF
CDR3nt: TGTGCCAGCAGTTTTCGCAGGGACACTGAAGCTTTCTTT

d_gene: NA
v_gene: TRBV30
abundance: NA
j_gene: TRBJ2-5
CDR3aa: CAWSAGETQYF
CDR3nt: TGTGCCTGGAGTGCGGGAGAGACCCAGTACTTC

d_gene: TRBD1
v_gene: TRBV7-2
abundance: NA
j_gene: TRBJ2-7
CDR3aa: CASSLSGQGVYEQYF
CDR3nt: TGTGCCAGCAGCCTTTCGGGACAGGGCGTTTACGAGCAGTACTTC

d_gene: NA
v_gene: TRBV10-3
abundance: few
j_gene: TRBJ1-6
CDR3aa: CAISETGYDSPLHF
CDR3nt: TGTGCCATCAGTGAGACAGGGTATGATTCACCCCTCCACTTT

d_gene: TRBD2
v_gene: TRBV9
abundance: NA
j_gene: TRBJ2-5
CDR3aa: CASSTPLAGGPETQYF
CDR3nt: TGTGCCAGCAGCACCCCCCTCGCGGGGGGGCCGGAGACCCAGTACTTC

d_gene: NA
v_gene: TRBV6-5
abundance: NA
j_gene: TRBJ2-7
CDR3aa: CASSPRGRSSYEQYF
CDR3nt: TGTGCCAGCAGTCCTCGGGGGAGAAGCTCCTACGAGCAGTACTTC

d_gene: TRBD1
v_gene: TRBV6-5
abundance: NA
j_gene: TRBJ1-2
CDR3aa: CASRVRGLAGGYTF
CDR3nt: TGTGCCAGCAGAGTAAGGGGGCTCGCTGGCGGCTACACCTTC

d_gene: TRBD1
v_gene: TRBV2
abundance: NA
j_gene: TRBJ1-4
CDR3aa: CASSDEGAGEKLFF
CDR3nt: TGTGCCAGCAGTGATGAGGGGGCCGGTGAAAAACTGTTTTTT

d_gene: TRBD1
v_gene: TRBV9
abundance: NA
j_gene: TRBJ1-5
CDR3aa: CASSATLDRARAYGNQPQHF
CDR3nt: TGTGCCAGCAGCGCAACCCTCGACAGGGCCCGGGCTTATGGCAATCAGCCCCAGCATTTT

d_gene: TRBD1
v_gene: TRBV5-1
abundance: NA
j_gene: TRBJ1-1
CDR3aa: CASSLEAGGMNTEAFF
CDR3nt: TGCGCCAGCAGCTTGGAGGCAGGGGGAATGAACACTGAAGCTTTCTTT

d_gene: NA
v_gene: TRBV28
abundance: NA
j_gene: TRBJ2-5
CDR3aa: CASSLSGGQETQYF
CDR3nt: TGTGCCAGCAGTTTGTCCGGGGGACAAGAGACCCAGTACTTC

d_gene: NA
v_gene: TRBV2
abundance: NA
j_gene: TRBJ1-5
CDR3aa: CASSEAPGGQPQHF
CDR3nt: TGTGCCAGCAGTGAGGCACCGGGGGGGCAGCCCCAGCATTTT

d_gene: TRBD1
v_gene: TRBV5-4
abundance: NA
j_gene: TRBJ2-7
CDR3aa: CASSFQQGEQYF
CDR3nt: TGTGCCAGCAGCTTTCAACAGGGGGAGCAGTACTTC

d_gene: NA
v_gene: TRBV18
abundance: once
j_gene: TRBJ1-6
CDR3aa: CASSPNGVRLNSPLHF
CDR3nt: TGTGCCAGCTCACCTAACGGGGTCAGACTTAATTCACCCCTCCACTTT

d_gene: NA
v_gene: TRBV18
abundance: NA
j_gene: TRBJ1-5
CDR3aa: CASSHAGAHQPQHF
CDR3nt: TGTGCCAGCTCACACGCGGGGGCTCATCAGCCCCAGCATTTT

d_gene: TRBD2
v_gene: TRBV10-3
abundance: NA
j_gene: TRBJ2-2
CDR3aa: CAISVRGTSGSPGELFF
CDR3nt: TGTGCCATCAGTGTAAGGGGGACTAGCGGAAGCCCCGGGGAGCTGTTTTTT

d_gene: TRBD1
v_gene: TRBV7-8
abundance: NA
j_gene: TRBJ2-2
CDR3aa: CASSLSQGTGELFF
CDR3nt: TGTGCCAGCAGCCTGTCACAGGGGACCGGGGAGCTGTTTTTT

d_gene: TRBD1
v_gene: TRBV12-3/TRBV12-4
abundance: NA
j_gene: TRBJ1-1
CDR3aa: CASSSDRAAFF
CDR3nt: TGTGCCAGCAGTTCGGACAGGGCAGCTTTCTTT

d_gene: NA
v_gene: TRBV7-2
abundance: once
j_gene: TRBJ2-3
CDR3aa: CATRQRGRAVDTQYF
CDR3nt: TGTGCCACCCGACAGAGGGGGAGGGCCGTAGATACGCAGTATTTT

d_gene: TRBD1
v_gene: TRBV6-5
abundance: NA
j_gene: TRBJ1-2
CDR3aa: CASRSTGITYGYTF
CDR3nt: TGTGCCAGCAGATCGACAGGGATCACCTATGGCTACACCTTC

d_gene: NA
v_gene: TRBV6-2/TRBV6-3
abundance: NA
j_gene: TRBJ1-6
CDR3aa: CASSSDIEDSPLHF
CDR3nt: TGTGCCAGCAGTTCGGACATCGAGGATTCACCCCTCCACTTT

d_gene: TRBD1
v_gene: TRBV18
abundance: NA
j_gene: TRBJ2-2
CDR3aa: CASSLQGATGELFF
CDR3nt: TGTGCCAGCTCTCTGCAGGGGGCCACCGGGGAGCTGTTTTTT

d_gene: TRBD2
v_gene: TRBV10-2
abundance: NA
j_gene: TRBJ2-7
CDR3aa: CASSGGLAGGFSLYEQYF
CDR3nt: TGCGCCAGCAGTGGTGGGCTAGCGGGAGGGTTCAGCCTCTACGAGCAGTACTTC

d_gene: TRBD1
v_gene: TRBV5-4
abundance: NA
j_gene: TRBJ2-3
CDR3aa: CASSFRQGTDTQYF
CDR3nt: TGTGCCAGCAGCTTTCGACAGGGAACAGATACGCAGTATTTT

d_gene: TRBD1
v_gene: TRBV5-6
abundance: NA
j_gene: TRBJ1-5
CDR3aa: CASSLTGQGELLKSQHF
CDR3nt: TGTGCCAGCAGCTTGACGGGACAGGGCGAGTTATTGAAGTCCCAGCATTTT

d_gene: TRBD2
v_gene: TRBV29-1
abundance: NA
j_gene: TRBJ2-3
CDR3aa: CSVGTSGVSDTQYF
CDR3nt: TGCAGCGTAGGGACTAGCGGGGTCTCAGATACGCAGTATTTT

d_gene: NA
v_gene: TRBV9
abundance: few
j_gene: TRBJ2-2
CDR3aa: CASSVAGGKNTGELFF
CDR3nt: TGTGCCAGCAGCGTAGCTGGCGGGAAGAACACCGGGGAGCTGTTTTTT

d_gene: NA
v_gene: TRBV3-1/TRBV3-2
abundance: NA
j_gene: TRBJ1-1
CDR3aa: CASSRSTGFDTEAFF
CDR3nt: TGTGCCAGCAGCCGTTCTACAGGGTTTGACACTGAAGCTTTCTTT

d_gene: NA
v_gene: TRBV28
abundance: NA
j_gene: TRBJ1-5
CDR3aa: CASSPYFSNQPQHF
CDR3nt: TGTGCCAGCAGTCCTTACTTTAGCAATCAGCCCCAGCATTTT

d_gene: NA
v_gene: TRBV5-6
abundance: NA
j_gene: TRBJ1-2
CDR3aa: CASSFLQGGGLYGYTF
CDR3nt: TGTGCCAGCAGCTTCCTACAGGGTGGGGGCCTCTATGGCTACACCTTC